This TCR beta chain was captured in a study of OX40 agonist ivuxolimab in advanced cancers. Whole-study context: Participants, 75% to 85% male, averaged approximately 60 years of age, ranging from about 20 to 79. Whole-study findings and limits: The expanded peripheral T cells' antigen specificity was not determined. Expansion of clones was among the lowest in partial responders at 0.1-3.0 mg/kg.

Libraries were prepared by immunoSEQ multiplex PCR; TCRdb keeps only in-frame clonotypes and omits some of them. The sample includes almost 85,000 clones, 94% seen only once; the top ten take 9.5% to 12%. Germline CDR1 SEHNR, CDR2 FQNEAQ (reference sequence). This CDR3 contains 15 residues. V dropped 5 bases and J dropped 6; count of bases not matched to a gene: 9. This clone was detected only once. The target antigen is unknown. The TCR was taken from an adult with an advanced solid tumor such as melanoma, head and neck, liver or kidney cancer. This chain connects TRBV7-9 to TRBJ1-4; 7 positions agree with TRBD1. Sequencing used CD4+ or CD8+ T cells sorted from blood, obtained in a trial of the OX40 agonist ivuxolimab. The CDR3 loop is CASSVTTGRYEKLFF. For the CDR3, the DNA is TGTGCCAGCAGCGTTACGACAGGGCGATATGAAAAACTGTTTTTT.